This paragraph reports one TCR beta chain. The germline V gene encodes CDR1 MGHRA and CDR2 YSYEKL. CDR3 length: 15 residues. Trimming stripped 4 bases from V and 5 bases from J, with 17 bases between. This entry belongs to a study of blood T cell repertoires in COVID-19. The method was immunoSEQ multiplex PCR; TCRdb's version includes in-frame clones alone and lacks a portion of them. The table records about 230,000 clones, roughly 80% of them present only once. The clonotype originates from a woman in her seventies with active or convalescent COVID-19. Sequencing used peripheral blood. The genes are TRBV4-1 and TRBJ1-1; the D gene is possibly TRBD1 (5 bases). The CDR3, as DNA: TGCGCCAGCAGCCTCCCGGGGGGGGGAGGAACTGAAGCTTTCTTT. Translated: CASSLPGGGGTEAFF.